The rows below give T cell receptor beta chains drawn from one sample of a study of cytomegalovirus exposure and HLA in healthy donors. Assay used: immunoSEQ multiplex PCR; TCRdb lists only in-frame clones, some missing. Among about 140,000 clones listed, 76% were seen once. Sample: PBMCs. All receptors derive from a man between 18 and 29 years old in good health and CMV-seronegative. The CDR3 runs from the conserved cysteine through the conserved F or W. The D gene is left open where the match is weak. Size tells how often a clone was seen (once, few, many) or the class of an expanded clone, and some rows leave it out.

v_gene	abundance	d_gene	j_gene	CDR3aa	CDR3nt
TRBV30	.	.	TRBJ1-6	CAWSVTRNSPLHF	TGTGCCTGGAGTGTGACAAGGAATTCACCCCTCCACTTT
TRBV5-1	.	TRBD1	TRBJ1-2	CASSPWDRGRHYGYTF	TGCGCCAGCAGCCCCTGGGACAGGGGGAGGCACTATGGCTACACCTTC
TRBV19	.	.	TRBJ2-2	CASRPGTMNTGELFF	TGTGCCAGTAGACCCGGGACAATGAACACCGGGGAGCTGTTTTTT
TRBV15	.	TRBD2	TRBJ2-1	CATSRSRAGGAYNEQFF	TGTGCCACCAGCAGGTCAAGAGCGGGAGGGGCCTACAATGAGCAGTTCTTC
TRBV19	.	TRBD1	TRBJ2-2	CASSRQGTRNTGELFF	TGTGCCAGTAGTAGACAGGGGACTCGAAACACCGGGGAGCTGTTTTTT
TRBV4-1	once	.	TRBJ2-3	CASSLGTAGDTQYF	TGCGCCAGCAGCCTGGGGACAGCGGGAGATACGCAGTATTTT
TRBV4-2	.	TRBD2	TRBJ2-3	CASSHPGGERLAGGPADTQYF	TGTGCCAGCAGCCACCCGGGGGGGGAAAGACTAGCGGGGGGGCCCGCAGATACGCAGTATTTT
TRBV5-6	.	TRBD2	TRBJ2-3	CASSLGLAGEGDTQYF	TGTGCCAGCAGCTTGGGACTAGCGGGAGAGGGAGATACGCAGTATTTT
TRBV7-9	.	.	TRBJ2-1	CASSFGDTPGDEQFF	TGTGCCAGCAGCTTCGGGGACACCCCCGGGGATGAGCAGTTCTTC
TRBV28	.	TRBD1	TRBJ2-2	CASSSPGQGPGELFF	TGTGCCAGCAGTTCGCCGGGACAGGGGCCCGGGGAGCTGTTTTTT
TRBV6-5	.	TRBD1	TRBJ1-2	CASSPRTGSNYGYTF	TGTGCCAGCAGCCCGAGGACAGGAAGTAACTATGGCTACACCTTC
TRBV5-1	once	TRBD2	TRBJ2-1	CASSIRLAGVPGTYNEQFF	TGCGCCAGCAGCATACGACTAGCGGGAGTCCCTGGCACCTACAATGAGCAGTTCTTC
TRBV27	.	.	TRBJ1-4	CASSSRGDEKLFF	TGTGCCAGCAGCAGCAGGGGCGATGAAAAACTGTTTTTT
TRBV6-6	.	.	TRBJ2-3	CASSGEATDTQYF	TGTGCCAGCAGTGGGGAGGCCACAGATACGCAGTATTTT